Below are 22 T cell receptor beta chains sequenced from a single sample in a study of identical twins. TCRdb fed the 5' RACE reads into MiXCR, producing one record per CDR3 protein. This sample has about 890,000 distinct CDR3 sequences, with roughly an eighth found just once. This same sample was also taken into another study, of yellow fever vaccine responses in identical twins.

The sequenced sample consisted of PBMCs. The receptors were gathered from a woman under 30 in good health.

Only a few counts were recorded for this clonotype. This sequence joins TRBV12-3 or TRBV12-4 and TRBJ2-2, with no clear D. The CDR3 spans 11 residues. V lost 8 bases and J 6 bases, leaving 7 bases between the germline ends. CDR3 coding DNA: TGTGCCAGCGAGGTCTCCGGGGAGCTGTTTTTT. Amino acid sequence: CASEVSGELFF.

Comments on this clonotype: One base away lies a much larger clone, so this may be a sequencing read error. In DNA, the CDR3 is TGTGCCAGCACCCTAAGCTCCTATAATTCACCCCTCCACTTT. Protein: CASTLSSYNSPLHF. The chain has TRBV12-3 or TRBV12-4 and TRBJ1-6; the D is unclear. The CDR3 extends over 14 amino acids. V lost 7 bases and J lost 0, with 7 bases in between.

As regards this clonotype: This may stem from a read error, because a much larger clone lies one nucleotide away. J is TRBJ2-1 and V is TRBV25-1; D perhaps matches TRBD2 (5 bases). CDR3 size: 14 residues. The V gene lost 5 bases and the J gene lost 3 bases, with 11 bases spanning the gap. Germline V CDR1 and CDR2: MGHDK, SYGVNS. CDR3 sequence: CASSPAEDYNEQFF. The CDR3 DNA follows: TGTGCCAGCAGTCCAGCGGAGGACTACAATGAGCAGTTCTTC.

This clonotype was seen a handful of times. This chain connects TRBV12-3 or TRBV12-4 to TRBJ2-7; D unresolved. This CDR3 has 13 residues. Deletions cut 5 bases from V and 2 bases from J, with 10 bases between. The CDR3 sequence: CASSPGMAYEQYF. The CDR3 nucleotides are TGTGCCAGCAGTCCCGGCATGGCCTACGAGCAGTACTTC.

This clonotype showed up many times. The CDR3 sequence is CASSFPLTGELFF. CDR3 nucleotide sequence: TGTGCCAGCAGTTTTCCCCTGACCGGGGAGCTGTTTTTT. The chain couples TRBV12-3 or TRBV12-4 to TRBJ2-2; D is undetermined. The V end was cut by 3 bases, the J end by 5 bases, with 7 bases between. This CDR3 comprises 13 residues.

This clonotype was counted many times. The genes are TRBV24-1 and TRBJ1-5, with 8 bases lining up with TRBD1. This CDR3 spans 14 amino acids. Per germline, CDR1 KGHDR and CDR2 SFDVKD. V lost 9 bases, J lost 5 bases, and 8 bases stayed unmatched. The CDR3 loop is CATGPRGLDQPQHF. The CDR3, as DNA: TGTGCCACCGGCCCCAGGGGGCTGGATCAGCCCCAGCATTTT.

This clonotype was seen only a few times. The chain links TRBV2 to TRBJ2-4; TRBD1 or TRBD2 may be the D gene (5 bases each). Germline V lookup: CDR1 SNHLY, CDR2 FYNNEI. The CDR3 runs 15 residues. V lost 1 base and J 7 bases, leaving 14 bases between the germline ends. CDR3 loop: CASSEEGTPRNIQYF. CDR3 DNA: TGTGCCAGCAGTGAAGAGGGGACCCCGAGGAACATTCAGTACTTC.

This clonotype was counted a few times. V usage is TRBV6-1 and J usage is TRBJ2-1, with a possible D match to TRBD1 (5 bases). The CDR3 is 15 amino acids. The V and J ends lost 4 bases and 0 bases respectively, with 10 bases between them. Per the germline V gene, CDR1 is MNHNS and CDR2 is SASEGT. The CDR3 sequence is CASSGRVASYNEQFF. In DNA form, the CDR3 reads TGTGCCAGCAGTGGCAGGGTTGCCTCCTACAATGAGCAGTTCTTC.

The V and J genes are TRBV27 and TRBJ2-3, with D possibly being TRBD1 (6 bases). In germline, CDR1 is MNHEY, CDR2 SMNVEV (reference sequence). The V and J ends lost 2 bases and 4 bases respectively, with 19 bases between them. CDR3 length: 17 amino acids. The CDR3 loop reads CASSLAEPGVSADTQYF. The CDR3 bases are TGTGCCAGCAGTTTAGCCGAGCCAGGGGTGAGCGCAGATACGCAGTATTTT.

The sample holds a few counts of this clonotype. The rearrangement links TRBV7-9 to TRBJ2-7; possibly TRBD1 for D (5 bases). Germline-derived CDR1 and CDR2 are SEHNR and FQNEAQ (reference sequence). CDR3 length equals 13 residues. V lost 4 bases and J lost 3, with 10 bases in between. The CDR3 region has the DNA TGTGCCAGCAGCTCCGCCGACAGCTACGAGCAGTACTTC. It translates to CASSSADSYEQYF.

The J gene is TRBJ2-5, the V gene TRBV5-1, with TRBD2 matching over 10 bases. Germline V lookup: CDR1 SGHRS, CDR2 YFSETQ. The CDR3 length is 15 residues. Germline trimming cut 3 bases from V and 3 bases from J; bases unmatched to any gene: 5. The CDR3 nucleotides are TGCGCCAGCAGCTGGGGGACTAGCGCAAAAGAGACCCAGTACTTC. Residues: CASSWGTSAKETQYF. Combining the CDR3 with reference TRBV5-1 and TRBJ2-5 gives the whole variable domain KAGVTQTPRYLIKTRGQQVTLSCSPISGHRSVSWYQQTPGQGLQFLFEYFSETQRNKGNFPGRFSGRQFSNSRSEMNVSTLELGDSALYLCASSWGTSAKETQYFGPGTRLLVL.

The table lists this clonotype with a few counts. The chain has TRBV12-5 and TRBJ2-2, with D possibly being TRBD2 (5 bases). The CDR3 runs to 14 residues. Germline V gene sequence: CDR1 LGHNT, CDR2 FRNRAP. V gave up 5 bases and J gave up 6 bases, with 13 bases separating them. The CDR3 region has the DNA TGTGCTAGTGGTCCCGGAACAGCGGCCGGGGAGCTGTTTTTT. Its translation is CASGPGTAAGELFF.

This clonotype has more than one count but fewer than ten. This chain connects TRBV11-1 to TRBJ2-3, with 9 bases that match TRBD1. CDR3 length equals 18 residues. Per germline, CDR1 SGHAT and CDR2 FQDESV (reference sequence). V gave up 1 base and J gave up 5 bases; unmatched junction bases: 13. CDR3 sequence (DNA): TGTGCCAGCAGCTTAGGGGTACTGGGACAGGGTGCTGGAGATACGCAGTATTTT. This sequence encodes CASSLGVLGQGAGDTQYF.

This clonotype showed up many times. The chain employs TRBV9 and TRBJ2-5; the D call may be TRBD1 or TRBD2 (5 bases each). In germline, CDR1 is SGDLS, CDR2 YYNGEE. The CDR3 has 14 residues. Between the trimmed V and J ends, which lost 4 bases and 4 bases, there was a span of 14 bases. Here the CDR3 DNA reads TGTGCCAGCAGCCAATTACCTGGGGGAGAGACCCAGTACTTC. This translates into CASSQLPGGETQYF. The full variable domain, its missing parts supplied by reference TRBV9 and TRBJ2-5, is DSGVTQTPKHLITATGQRVTLRCSPRSGDLSVYWYQQSLDQGLQFLIQYYNGEERAKGNILERFSAQQFPDLHSELNLSSLELGDSALYFCASSQLPGGETQYFGPGTRLLVL.

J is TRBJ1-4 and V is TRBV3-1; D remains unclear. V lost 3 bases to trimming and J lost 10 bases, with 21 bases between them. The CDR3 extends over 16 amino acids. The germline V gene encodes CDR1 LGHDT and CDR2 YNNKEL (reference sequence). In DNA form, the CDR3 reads TGTGCCAGCAGCCAGGCAGCCGGTGAGGGTTTGATAAAACTGTTTTTT. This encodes CASSQAAGEGLIKLFF.

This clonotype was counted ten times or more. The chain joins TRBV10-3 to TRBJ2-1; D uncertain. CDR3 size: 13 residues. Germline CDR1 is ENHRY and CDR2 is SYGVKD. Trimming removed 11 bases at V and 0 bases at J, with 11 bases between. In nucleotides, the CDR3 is TGTGCCGTGGAAAGCGTCTCCTACAATGAGCAGTTCTTC. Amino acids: CAVESVSYNEQFF.

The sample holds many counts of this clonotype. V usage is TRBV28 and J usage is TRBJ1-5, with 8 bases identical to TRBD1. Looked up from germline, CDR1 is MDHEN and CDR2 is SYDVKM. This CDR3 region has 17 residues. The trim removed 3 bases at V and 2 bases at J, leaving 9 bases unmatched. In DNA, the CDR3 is TGTGCCAGCAGTTTCGGACAGGGTTGGAGAGGCAATCAGCCCCAGCATTTT. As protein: CASSFGQGWRGNQPQHF.

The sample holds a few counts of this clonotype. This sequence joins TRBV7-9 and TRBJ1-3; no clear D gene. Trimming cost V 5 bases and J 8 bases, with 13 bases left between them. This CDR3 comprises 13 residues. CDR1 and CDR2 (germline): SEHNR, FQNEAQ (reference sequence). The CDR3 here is CASSEKVPDTIYF. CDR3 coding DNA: TGTGCCAGCAGCGAGAAGGTTCCGGACACCATATATTTT.

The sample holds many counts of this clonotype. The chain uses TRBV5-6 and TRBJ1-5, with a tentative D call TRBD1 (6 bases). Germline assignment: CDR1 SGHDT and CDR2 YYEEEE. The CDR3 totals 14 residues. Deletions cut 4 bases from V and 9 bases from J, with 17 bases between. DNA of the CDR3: TGTGCCAGCAGCAATCTGGGCCAGACAGGGCCCCAGCATTTT. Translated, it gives CASSNLGQTGPQHF.

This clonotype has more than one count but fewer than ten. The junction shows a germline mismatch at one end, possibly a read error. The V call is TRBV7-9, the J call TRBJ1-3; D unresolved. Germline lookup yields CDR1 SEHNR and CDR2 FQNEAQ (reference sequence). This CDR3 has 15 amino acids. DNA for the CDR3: TGTTCCAGCAGCCCCAGCACCGGACGGGGAAACACCATATATTTT. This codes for CSSSPSTGRGNTIYF.

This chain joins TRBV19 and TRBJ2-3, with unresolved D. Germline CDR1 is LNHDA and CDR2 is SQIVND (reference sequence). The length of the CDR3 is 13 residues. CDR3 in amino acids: CAVGPLGTDTQYF. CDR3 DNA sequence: TGTGCTGTCGGGCCTTTGGGGACAGATACGCAGTATTTT.

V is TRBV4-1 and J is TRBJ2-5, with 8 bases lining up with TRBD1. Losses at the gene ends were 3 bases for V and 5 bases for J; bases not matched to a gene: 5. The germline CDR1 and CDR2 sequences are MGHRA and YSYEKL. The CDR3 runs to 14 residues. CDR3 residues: CASSQIGQGETQYF. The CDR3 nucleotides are TGCGCCAGCAGCCAGATAGGACAGGGTGAGACCCAGTACTTC.